Below are 20 T cell receptor beta chains sequenced from a single sample in a study of a mutant IDH1 vaccine in newly diagnosed glioma (dated by TCRdb to about 2021). The library was prepared using the immunoSEQ multiplex PCR assay. TCRdb mirrors the immuneACCESS table, restricted to in-frame sequences. Some clones are absent from its copies; in checked studies, under half trace to an unresolved V gene, and the reason for the others is unknown. The sample table holds roughly 51,000 clones, of which roughly 90% were seen once. The ten most abundant clones make up about 2.2% of the sample. The time point label, as the study defines it: baseline, week 1 (first vaccination visit). According to the study, the label for this sample's treatment or condition signals: pre-vaccination baseline after standard-of-care therapy. Specimen: PBMCs, collected from a glioma patient treated with radiotherapy, temozolomide or both. Receptors originate from a middle-aged man with glioma.

The V and J genes are TRBV7-8 and TRBJ1-2, with no clear D. Trimming pared 8 bases from V and 6 bases from J, leaving 13 bases between. Germline V CDR1 and CDR2: SGHVS, FQNEAQ. The CDR3 spans 12 residues. The CDR3 DNA follows: TGTGCCAGCGCCAACAAGAGGGATGGCTACACCTTC. Residues: CASANKRDGYTF.

V gene TRBV5-5 combines with J gene TRBJ1-2; TRBD1 matches at 8 bases. The CDR3 covers 15 residues. J lost 4 bases, V lost 0 bases, and 5 bases had no gene match. Germline-derived CDR1 and CDR2 are SGHKS and YYEKEE (reference sequence). The CDR3 loop reads CASSLAGTGVYGYTF. The DNA of the CDR3 is TGTGCCAGCAGCTTGGCCGGGACAGGTGTCTATGGCTACACCTTC.

The chain joins TRBV27 to TRBJ2-5; 9 bases are a match to TRBD2. The germline gives CDR1 MNHEY, CDR2 SMNVEV (reference sequence). V gave up 7 bases and J gave up 1 base; unmatched junction bases: 1. This CDR3 is 13 amino acids long. The CDR3 sequence is CASKLAGQETQYF. The CDR3 nucleotides are TGTGCCAGCAAACTAGCGGGCCAAGAGACCCAGTACTTC.

This clone was seen only a few times. The V call is TRBV19, the J call TRBJ2-1; D remains unclear. With 6 bases removed from V and 6 bases from J, the gap between germline ends came to 12 bases. Per the germline V gene, CDR1 is LNHDA and CDR2 is SQIVND (reference sequence). This CDR3 region has 13 residues. The CDR3 DNA is TGTGCCAGTAGGGCGGTTGACGGCAATGAGCAGTTCTTC. Protein: CASRAVDGNEQFF.

This chain links TRBV5-1 with TRBJ2-7, with D unclear. CDR1 and CDR2 (germline): SGHRS, YFSETQ. The CDR3 consists of 13 residues. CDR3 amino acids: CASCRGPTYEQYF. The CDR3 DNA follows: TGCGCTTCCTGCCGAGGACCGACCTACGAGCAGTACTTC.

The rearrangement joins TRBV6-5 to TRBJ2-5; D is uncertain. The CDR3 is 14 residues long. V lost 0 bases and J lost 3, with 8 bases in between. The V gene's germline CDR1 is MNHEY and CDR2 SVGAGI. CDR3 coding DNA: TGTGCCAGCAGTTACTCGACCAACAAAGAGACCCAGTACTTC. This encodes CASSYSTNKETQYF.

This rearrangement joins TRBV5-3 to TRBJ2-1; D might be TRBD1 or TRBD2, each matching 5 bases. TRBV5-3 is flagged as an ORF with uncertain function. CDR3 length: 14 amino acids. V was pared by 4 bases and J by 8 bases, with 16 bases between. The CDR3 DNA follows: TGTGCCAGAAGCCCTTTGAGGGGTGACCATGAGCAGTTCTTC. It encodes CARSPLRGDHEQFF.

The chain joins TRBV10-3 to TRBJ2-3, with D possibly being TRBD1 or TRBD2 (6 bases each). The CDR3 spans 16 residues. Germline CDR1 ENHRY, CDR2 SYGVKD. The V gene lost 2 bases and the J gene lost 1 base, with 13 bases spanning the gap. CDR3 DNA: TGTGCCATCAGTGAGGGTGGAGGGGGAGGCACAGATACGCAGTATTTT. Amino acids: CAISEGGGGGTDTQYF.

The rearrangement joins TRBV4-1 to TRBJ2-3, with D perhaps TRBD2 (5 bases). Trimming took off 1 base at V and 4 bases at J, with 6 bases between the two ends. This CDR3 has 13 residues. Germline values: CDR1 MGHRA, CDR2 YSYEKL. The CDR3 region has the DNA TGCGCCAGCAGCCAAGGGCGGGCAGATACGCAGTATTTT. Translated, it gives CASSQGRADTQYF.

This chain links TRBV2 with TRBJ2-7; 7 nucleotides match TRBD2. The CDR3 extends over 13 amino acids. The germline CDR1 and CDR2 sequences are SNHLY and FYNNEI. After removal of 4 bases from V and 2 bases from J, the junction contained 2 bases not matched to a gene. In DNA form, the CDR3 reads TGTGCCAGCAGTGGGGAGGGGACCTACGAGCAGTACTTC. It encodes CASSGEGTYEQYF.

This clone has only one observation. The rearrangement joins TRBV5-1 to TRBJ2-1; 10 bases are shared with TRBD1. V gave up 4 bases and J gave up 7 bases; unmatched junction bases: 8. The CDR3 consists of 15 residues. CDR1 is SGHRS and CDR2 is YFSETQ in the germline V gene. The CDR3 is CASSQPGQGGNEQFF. CDR3 nucleotide sequence: TGCGCCAGCAGCCAGCCCGGACAGGGGGGGAATGAGCAGTTCTTC.

The chain carries TRBV9 and TRBJ1-3; unclear D gene. The CDR3 is made up of 12 amino acids. Between the trimmed V and J ends, which lost 6 bases and 4 bases, there was a span of 8 bases. Germline loops: CDR1 SGDLS, CDR2 YYNGEE. CDR3 coding DNA: TGTGCCAGCAAGGCACAGGGAAACACCATATATTTT. The encoded protein is CASKAQGNTIYF.

V usage is TRBV29-1 and J usage is TRBJ1-1, with D maybe TRBD1 (5 bases). Germline CDR1 reads SQVTM; CDR2 reads ANQGSEA. The CDR3 is made up of 11 amino acids. V was pared by 6 bases and J by 4 bases, with 9 bases between. DNA of the CDR3: TGCAGCGTGGGACGGAGCACTGAAGCTTTCTTT. As protein: CSVGRSTEAFF.

The chain employs TRBV5-4 and TRBJ2-2, with 9 nucleotides matching TRBD2. The CDR3 length is 15 residues. CDR1 and CDR2 from the germline V gene are SGHNT and YYREEE (reference sequence). Trimming at V came to 5 bases and at J to 6 bases, leaving 8 bases not matched to a gene. CDR3 loop: CASSRFSGSSGELFF. The CDR3 coding sequence is TGTGCCAGCAGTCGGTTTAGCGGGAGTTCCGGGGAGCTGTTTTTT.

In this sample, this clone turned up once. J is TRBJ1-1 and V is TRBV28; 7 bases agree with TRBD1. There are 14 residues in the CDR3. Germline V lookup: CDR1 MDHEN, CDR2 SYDVKM. The V and J ends lost 4 bases and 9 bases, in that order; junction bases with no gene match: 11. The CDR3 reads CASSSGTVRGKAFF. CDR3 sequence (DNA): TGTGCCAGCAGTTCCGGGACAGTAAGGGGCAAAGCTTTCTTT.

This sequence joins TRBV4-1 and TRBJ1-5; D is undetermined. The V end was cut by 0 bases, the J end by 0 bases, with 9 bases between. The CDR3 sequence is 16 residues long. The V gene's germline CDR1 is MGHRA and CDR2 YSYEKL. The CDR3 is CASSQDGGYSNQPQHF. The CDR3 coding sequence is TGCGCCAGCAGCCAAGACGGAGGGTATAGCAATCAGCCCCAGCATTTT.

The chain has TRBV7-6 and TRBJ2-2; possible D gene TRBD1, 6 bases. The ends were cut back, 5 bases at V and 7 bases at J, with 20 bases in the middle. The CDR3 is 16 residues long. Germline lookup yields CDR1 SGHVS and CDR2 FNYEAQ. The CDR3 loop is CASSPSIPSTGGELFF. The CDR3, as DNA: TGTGCCAGCAGCCCCTCCATACCTTCGACAGGCGGGGAGCTGTTTTTT.

The chain recombines TRBV5-6 with TRBJ2-4, with 7 bases matching TRBD2. Germline V gives CDR1 SGHDT, CDR2 YYEEEE. The CDR3 totals 15 residues. V was clipped by 3 bases and J by 7 bases; unmatched bases: 10. CDR3 sequence (DNA): TGTGCCAGCAGCTCCCCCCGACTAGCTCGTAACATTCAGTACTTC. As protein: CASSSPRLARNIQYF.

V is TRBV18 and J is TRBJ2-5; D not resolved. The germline gives CDR1 KGHSH, CDR2 LQKENI. V was clipped by 3 bases and J by 2 bases, with 10 bases between them. The CDR3 loop spans 14 amino acids. CDR3 nucleotides: TGTGCCAGCTCACCCGAGACCTATCAAGAGACCCAGTACTTC. Protein: CASSPETYQETQYF. The full variable domain, rest sourced from reference TRBV18 and TRBJ2-5, is NAGVMQNPRHLVRRRGQEARLRCSPMKGHSHVYWYRQLPEEGLKFMVYLQKENIIDESGMPKERFSAEFPKEGPSILRIQQVVRGDSAAYFCASSPETYQETQYFGPGTRLLVL.

The chain recombines TRBV7-8 with TRBJ1-4, with TRBD1 as a possible D gene (6 bases). CDR1 and CDR2 from the germline V gene are SGHVS and FQNEAQ. V shed 5 bases and J shed 3 bases, with 25 bases lying between them. This CDR3 is built from 19 residues. CDR3 amino acids: CASSPRQVQLMRANEKLFF. The CDR3 nucleotides read TGTGCCAGCAGCCCCCGACAGGTTCAACTAATGAGGGCTAATGAAAAACTGTTTTTT.